A single sample gave rise to the 27 T cell receptor beta chains below, sequenced in a study of cytomegalovirus exposure and HLA in healthy donors. PCR employed 60 Vbeta and 13 Jbeta primers. Clones were sequenced by immunoSEQ multiplex PCR, and TCRdb holds only the in-frame ones, with some missing. The sample has 35,000 to 45,000 clones, under 60% seen once. The sequenced material came from PBMCs. Receptors were obtained from a man in his 60s in good health and CMV-seronegative.

The chain employs TRBV19 and TRBJ1-5; no clear D. Germline V lookup: CDR1 LNHDA, CDR2 SQIVND (reference sequence). CDR3 size: 14 residues. The V end lost 7 bases, the J end lost 1 base, and 11 bases lay between the germline ends. CDR3 region: CASNPSGSNQPQHF. The CDR3 DNA reads as TGTGCCAGTAACCCCTCGGGAAGCAATCAGCCCCAGCATTTT.

V is TRBV6-1 and J is TRBJ1-1; tentative D call: TRBD1 (5 bases). Germline CDR1 reads MNHNS; CDR2 reads SASEGT. The ends were cut back, 8 bases at V and 11 bases at J, with 21 bases in the middle. The CDR3 length is 13 residues. The CDR3 loop reads CASGRDFGGQAFF. CDR3 DNA: TGTGCCAGCGGGAGGGACTTTGGAGGGCAGGCTTTCTTT.

V gene TRBV10-2 combines with J gene TRBJ1-4; maybe TRBD1 (6 bases). Looked up from germline, CDR1 is WSHSY and CDR2 is SAAADI. V was pared by 8 bases and J by 6 bases, with 16 bases between. The CDR3 consists of 14 residues. CDR3 residues: CASSRTVGDEKLFF. The CDR3 bases are TGCGCCAGCTCCCGGACAGTTGGCGATGAAAAACTGTTTTTT.

This clone was detected only a few times. The chain is built from TRBV11-2 and TRBJ1-6, with unresolved D. Per the germline V gene, CDR1 is SGHAT and CDR2 is FQNNGV. V was pared by 5 bases and J by 8 bases, with 13 bases between. The CDR3 is 14 residues long. CDR3 loop: CASSHRRLDSPLHF. In nucleotides, the CDR3 is TGTGCCAGCAGCCATAGGCGGTTGGATTCACCCCTCCACTTT.

The CDR3 sequence: CASSVEEGAFLPLHF. Written as DNA, the CDR3 is TGTGCCAGCAGCGTCGAGGAGGGAGCATTTCTACCCCTCCACTTT. The chain links TRBV9 to TRBJ1-6; D uncertain. V gave up 2 bases and J gave up 12 bases, with 18 bases separating them. Germline loops: CDR1 SGDLS, CDR2 YYNGEE. CDR3 length: 15 residues.

This clone was seen once. The V call is TRBV2, the J call TRBJ2-7; 12 bases agree with TRBD2. V lost 3 bases, J lost 6 bases, and 9 bases stayed unmatched. The germline V gene encodes CDR1 SNHLY and CDR2 FYNNEI. The CDR3 totals 16 residues. The chain's CDR3 is CASSDLQTSGSPEQYF. The CDR3 DNA is TGTGCCAGCAGTGATCTTCAGACTAGCGGGAGTCCCGAGCAGTACTTC.

This chain connects TRBV14 to TRBJ1-2; no reliable D call. CDR1 is SGHDN and CDR2 is FVKESK in the germline V gene. Between the trimmed V and J ends, which lost 0 bases and 8 bases, there was a span of 13 bases. This CDR3 has 14 residues. The chain's CDR3 is CASSQERRTRGYTF. As DNA, the CDR3 is TGTGCCAGCAGCCAAGAAAGGAGGACGCGCGGCTACACCTTC.

This clone is medium-sized. DNA for the CDR3: TGTGCCAGCAGCGCCCCCCCGACTAGCGGGATTTCCTCCTACAATGAGCAGTTCTTC. The encoded protein is CASSAPPTSGISSYNEQFF. This chain uses TRBV5-4 with TRBJ2-1; TRBD2 matches 11 bases. The trim removed 4 bases at V and 0 bases at J, leaving 12 bases unmatched. Germline V gene lookup returns CDR1 SGHNT and CDR2 YYREEE (reference sequence). The CDR3 is 19 amino acids.

This chain joins TRBV29-1 and TRBJ2-1; D ambiguous. V dropped 5 bases and J dropped 0 bases, with 11 bases sitting between them. The length of the CDR3 is 14 residues. Germline lookup yields CDR1 SQVTM and CDR2 ANQGSEA. DNA of the CDR3: TGCAGCGTTCCACCCTGGAGCTCCTACAATGAGCAGTTCTTC. This gives the protein CSVPPWSSYNEQFF.

The CDR3 bases are TGCGCCAGCAGCCCTACGCCGAACACTGAAGCTTTCTTT. It specifies CASSPTPNTEAFF. The chain carries TRBV5-1 and TRBJ1-1; D gene uncertain. The CDR3 totals 13 residues. Trimming stripped 4 bases from V and 1 base from J, with 8 bases between. Germline CDR1 reads SGHRS; CDR2 reads YFSETQ.

The CDR3 is CASSWGLAGGPGSYEQYF. CDR3 nucleotides: TGCGCCAGCAGCTGGGGGCTAGCGGGAGGGCCAGGGTCCTACGAGCAGTACTTC. The chain couples TRBV5-1 to TRBJ2-7; 12 nucleotides agree with TRBD2. Trimming cost V 3 bases and J 1 base; bases outside gene matches: 11. CDR1 and CDR2 from the germline V gene are SGHRS and YFSETQ. The CDR3 has 18 residues.

This clone has only a few counts. The chain links TRBV30 to TRBJ1-2, with 11 bases matching TRBD1. Per the germline V gene, CDR1 is GTSNPN and CDR2 is SVGIG (reference sequence). The CDR3 extends over 14 amino acids. V lost 4 bases and J lost 8; bases outside the gene matches: 9. This CDR3 reads CAWKDRDRGYGYTF. CDR3 in DNA: TGTGCCTGGAAAGACCGGGACAGGGGGTACGGCTACACCTTC.

CDR3 coding DNA: TGTGCCAGTACAAAAACCGGGACAGATATCAGCTACACCTTC. This encodes CASTKTGTDISYTF. The chain combines TRBV19 with TRBJ1-2, with 7 bases fitting TRBD1. Germline V CDR1 and CDR2: LNHDA, SQIVND (reference sequence). The CDR3 has 14 residues. J gave up 9 bases and V 7 bases, and 14 bases lay outside the gene matches.

This clone was recorded a few times. J is TRBJ1-1 and V is TRBV4-3; tentatively, D is TRBD1 (6 bases). This CDR3 is 13 amino acids long. Germline V CDR1 and CDR2: LGHNA, YSLEER. V lost 9 bases to trimming and J lost 1 base, with 12 bases between them. CDR3 sequence (DNA): TGCGCCAGTAGCAGGGGCCAGAACACTGAAGCTTTCTTT. It codes for CASSRGQNTEAFF.

This clone was counted only a few times. V usage is TRBV6-5 and J usage is TRBJ2-7; TRBD2 matches 16 bases. The ends lost 5 bases at V and 6 bases at J; junction bases unmatched: 1. In germline, CDR1 is MNHEY, CDR2 SVGAGI. The CDR3 length is 14 residues. Here the CDR3 reads CASSGTSGRGEQYF. The DNA of the CDR3 is TGTGCCAGCAGTGGGACTAGCGGGAGGGGCGAGCAGTACTTC.

In its sample, this clone was seen a few times. The chain combines TRBV7-2 with TRBJ1-2; the match to TRBD1 covers 7 bases. Per the germline V gene, CDR1 is SGHTA and CDR2 is FQGNSA. V lost 5 bases to trimming and J lost 7 bases; unmatched junction nucleotides: 10. This CDR3 region has 14 residues. This CDR3 is CASSPGTASPGYTF. The CDR3 bases are TGTGCCAGCAGCCCCGGGACAGCCAGCCCTGGCTACACCTTC.

The V gene is TRBV4-1, the J gene TRBJ2-2; a weak D match, TRBD1 (5 bases). CDR3 size: 16 residues. V lost 3 bases, J lost 5 bases, and 16 bases lay in between. The V gene's germline CDR1 is MGHRA and CDR2 YSYEKL. In DNA, the CDR3 is TGCGCCAGCAGCCACCTAGGCCGGACACAGACCGGGGAGCTGTTTTTT. It is translated as CASSHLGRTQTGELFF.

This clone has a single count. V and J are TRBV6-5 and TRBJ1-2, with no clear D. Between the trimmed V and J ends, which lost 6 bases and 4 bases, there was a span of 15 bases. Germline V gene data show CDR1 as MNHEY and CDR2 as SVGAGI. The CDR3 is 14 amino acids. In nucleotides, the CDR3 is TGTGCCAGCAGCGAGGGTGTCGGGAGCTATGGCTACACCTTC. This gives the protein CASSEGVGSYGYTF.

This clone was found once. This rearrangement joins TRBV11-2 to TRBJ2-5; TRBD2 aligns across 7 bases. CDR1 is SGHAT, CDR2 FQNNGV, per germline. The V and J ends lost 3 bases and 3 bases, in that order; junction bases with no gene match: 7. The CDR3 runs 15 residues. CDR3 DNA sequence: TGTGCCAGCAGCTTCACCCGGACTAGTAAAGAGACCCAGTACTTC. Its protein is CASSFTRTSKETQYF. The full variable domain, with the rest looked up from reference TRBV11-2 and TRBJ2-5, is EAGVAQSPRYKIIEKRQSVAFWCNPISGHATLYWYQQILGQGPKLLIQFQNNGVVDDSQLPKDRFSAERLKGVDSTLKIQPAKLEDSAVYLCASSFTRTSKETQYFGPGTRLLVL.

This clone appeared a few times. This chain connects TRBV18 to TRBJ1-3; D gene unclear. There are 13 residues in the CDR3. Germline V gene lookup returns CDR1 KGHSH and CDR2 LQKENI. The V end lost 4 bases, the J end lost 2 bases, and 6 bases lay between the germline ends. DNA of the CDR3: TGTGCCAGCTCACGGGAGGCTGGAAACACCATATATTTT. This gives the protein CASSREAGNTIYF.

The rearrangement uses TRBV7-6 and TRBJ2-7; D remains ambiguous. Germline CDR1 SGHVS, CDR2 FNYEAQ. The CDR3 runs 15 residues. V was cut by 2 bases and J by 3 bases, with 14 bases left in between. The CDR3 sequence: CASSLFQQPHYEQYF. For the CDR3, the DNA is TGTGCCAGCAGCTTATTCCAACAGCCCCACTACGAGCAGTACTTC.

This clone was seen a few times. The chain combines TRBV4-2 with TRBJ2-5, with 8 bases identical to TRBD1. CDR3 length: 15 amino acids. Germline trimming cut 1 base from V and 1 base from J; bases unmatched to any gene: 2. Germline V gene lookup returns CDR1 LGHNA and CDR2 YNFKEQ. The CDR3 sequence: CASSQGQGTQETQYF. CDR3 nucleotides: TGTGCCAGCAGCCAAGGACAGGGGACCCAAGAGACCCAGTACTTC.

The V call is TRBV7-9, the J call TRBJ2-2, with 10 bases fitting TRBD2. The germline V gene has CDR1 SEHNR and CDR2 FQNEAQ (reference sequence). The CDR3 sequence is 18 residues long. J gave up 5 bases and V 3 bases, and 12 bases lay outside the gene matches. The CDR3 is CASSLEASGGWGTGELFF. CDR3 sequence (DNA): TGTGCCAGCAGCTTGGAAGCTAGCGGGGGCTGGGGGACCGGGGAGCTGTTTTTT.

The CDR3 spells CSVRTTGTSNTGELFF. The CDR3 region has the DNA TGCAGCGTGCGGACGACCGGGACTTCGAACACCGGGGAGCTGTTTTTT. The rearrangement joins TRBV29-1 to TRBJ2-2; the D gene is possibly TRBD2 (6 bases). Germline CDR1 SQVTM, CDR2 ANQGSEA. Trimming pared 6 bases from V and 0 bases from J, leaving 17 bases between. CDR3 length: 16 residues.

This clone appeared a few times. The V and J genes are TRBV5-1 and TRBJ2-7; TRBD1 is a possible D gene (6 bases). The CDR3 spans 16 residues. The germline CDR1 and CDR2 sequences are SGHRS and YFSETQ. V shed 2 bases and J shed 1 base, with 16 bases lying between them. The CDR3 nucleotides read TGCGCCAGCAGCTTAGGTGCGAGACAGGATTCCTACGAGCAGTACTTC. This translates into CASSLGARQDSYEQYF. Variable domain in full (rest from reference TRBV5-1 and TRBJ2-7): KAGVTQTPRYLIKTRGQQVTLSCSPISGHRSVSWYQQTPGQGLQFLFEYFSETQRNKGNFPGRFSGRQFSNSRSEMNVSTLELGDSALYLCASSLGARQDSYEQYFGPGTRLTVT.

V and J are TRBV7-8 and TRBJ2-7; D uncertain. The CDR3 extends over 15 amino acids. V was clipped by 1 base and J by 2 bases, with 12 bases between them. Germline CDR1 reads SGHVS; CDR2 reads FQNEAQ. The CDR3 coding sequence is TGTGCCAGCAGCTTAGGCCCAGGCTCCGCCTACGAGCAGTACTTC. Protein: CASSLGPGSAYEQYF.

The chain joins TRBV14 to TRBJ1-1; TRBD1 aligns across 8 bases. Germline-derived CDR1 and CDR2 are SGHDN and FVKESK. The V and J ends lost 6 bases and 4 bases, in that order; junction bases with no gene match: 4. This CDR3 is built from 13 residues. The CDR3: CASSRQGPTEAFF. The CDR3 bases are TGTGCCAGCAGTCGACAGGGGCCCACTGAAGCTTTCTTT.